This T cell receptor (beta chain) was documented in a study of OX40 agonist ivuxolimab in advanced cancers. Study information: People in dose escalation had one of these cancers: hepatocellular carcinoma, melanoma, renal cell or head and neck cancer.

Using immunoSEQ multiplex PCR, the repertoire was profiled, and TCRdb retains in-frame clones only, with some absent. The repertoire consists of around 75,000 clones, with roughly 89% occurring once and the leading ten covering approximately 2.4%. The germline CDR1 and CDR2 sequences are LNHDA and SQIVND (reference sequence). The CDR3 consists of 14 residues. Trimming removed 7 bases from V and 6 bases from J; junction bases left unmatched: 2. This receptor was taken from an adult with an advanced solid tumor such as melanoma, head and neck, liver or kidney cancer. V is TRBV19 and J is TRBJ2-2, with TRBD2 matching 13 bases. The source was CD4+ or CD8+ T cells sorted from blood, collected in a trial of the OX40 agonist ivuxolimab. The CDR3 region has the DNA TGTGCCAGTAAAGGGACTAGCGGGGCCGGGGAGCTGTTTTTT. This translates into CASKGTSGAGELFF.